Listed below are T cell receptor beta chains from one sample, sequenced in a study of T cell responses to AZD1222 COVID-19 vaccine. The assay was immunoSEQ multiplex PCR, and TCRdb's table has in-frame clones only and misses some. The table lists 200,000 to 250,000 clones, approximately 94% of them singletons. Material: peripheral blood, obtained 28 days after the second dose of the MenACWY control vaccine. The source is an adult who received the MenACWY meningococcal vaccine as a control. Both conserved end residues are trimmed from each CDR3. D genes are given only for firm matches.

v_call	d_call	j_call	cdr3_aa
TRBV5-1	.	TRBJ2-2	ASSLARETGELF
TRBV15	.	TRBJ1-1	ATSHEDTEAF
TRBV5-1	.	TRBJ2-7	ASSNSIYEQY
TRBV5-1	TRBD2	TRBJ2-5	ASTLGRGGETQY
TRBV27	.	TRBJ2-7	ANPKYEQY
TRBV6-2/TRBV6-3	TRBD1	TRBJ1-5	ASSYSPGQGRDSNQPQH
TRBV9	TRBD2	TRBJ2-3	ASRGGGEDTQY
TRBV4-3	.	TRBJ2-2	ASSQGADTGELF
TRBV24-1	TRBD1	TRBJ2-5	ATSNRGQETQY
TRBV6-5	TRBD1	TRBJ1-3	ASVPQGATGNTIY
TRBV28	TRBD1	TRBJ1-2	ASRPGGVHGYT
TRBV5-1	TRBD2	TRBJ2-7	ASSGTSGATYEQY
TRBV24-1	.	TRBJ1-4	ATSDRLLGGGNEKLF
TRBV28	TRBD2	TRBJ2-1	ASSLAGLAGYNEQF
TRBV28	TRBD1	TRBJ2-7	ASSLLGTGRYEQY
TRBV7-9	TRBD2	TRBJ2-7	ASSFSSGRAKEQY
TRBV15	TRBD1	TRBJ2-1	ATSRGQGHEQF
TRBV12-3/TRBV12-4	.	TRBJ2-7	ASSLGSLYEQY
TRBV2	TRBD1	TRBJ1-6	ASSEGQLRSYNSPLH
TRBV10-3	TRBD1	TRBJ2-7	AISNQGGSSYEQY
TRBV5-1	.	TRBJ2-2	ASSLGTTNTGELF
TRBV27	TRBD1	TRBJ2-7	ASSTTGGGNSYEQY
TRBV21-1	.	TRBJ2-5	ASSKDLDRGRETQY
TRBV15	TRBD1	TRBJ1-1	ATSRDSLEAF
TRBV9	.	TRBJ2-1	ASSAVVGRALDYEQF
TRBV5-1	TRBD2	TRBJ2-1	ASSWGGEQF
TRBV6-5	TRBD1	TRBJ2-2	ASSRDSANTGELF
TRBV2	.	TRBJ1-5	ASSVSGVHQPQH
TRBV28	.	TRBJ2-7	ASSLPGSSYEQY
TRBV21-1	.	TRBJ2-5	ASPTGFGTQY
TRBV6-5	.	TRBJ2-2	ASSFTNMNTGELF
TRBV4-3	.	TRBJ1-6	ASSQEAGFSPLH
TRBV28	.	TRBJ2-1	ASSFPRLEGDYNEQF
TRBV7-3	TRBD2	TRBJ2-1	ASSSLAGGLEEQF
TRBV28	.	TRBJ1-5	ASSLRPDHLH
TRBV18	.	TRBJ2-1	ASSIQEGYNEQF
TRBV28	.	TRBJ1-5	ASSHREMLNQPQH
TRBV18	TRBD1	TRBJ1-4	ASSPLGTGKIKLF
TRBV28	.	TRBJ2-3	ASSSPGQGTDTQY
TRBV16	.	TRBJ1-2	ASSPWEGGYGYT
TRBV6-5	.	TRBJ2-1	ASRQDSVNYNEQF
TRBV2	TRBD1	TRBJ2-7	ASSVGQGMDEQY
TRBV6-4	TRBD2	TRBJ2-1	ASSNLAGDYNEQF
TRBV6-2/TRBV6-3	TRBD2	TRBJ2-7	ASSQPSGRNYEQY
TRBV27	.	TRBJ2-5	ASSSPVASGQGLKIQETQY
TRBV3-1/TRBV3-2	TRBD1	TRBJ1-1	ASSDTRDRGGTEAF
TRBV7-8	.	TRBJ2-4	ASSPYFGGPPF
TRBV7-8	.	TRBJ2-7	ASTPRTISYEQY
TRBV7-9	.	TRBJ2-2	ASREVTNTGELF
TRBV9	.	TRBJ2-1	ASSVSSLPGEQF
TRBV5-1	.	TRBJ1-3	ASSLESGNTIY
TRBV6-5	TRBD1	TRBJ2-7	ASSRTGTYEQY
TRBV25-1	TRBD1	TRBJ2-5	ASSAALGTEETQY
TRBV9	TRBD1	TRBJ1-3	ASSDDRAGNTIY
TRBV28	.	TRBJ1-6	ASSPVGRLLISPLH
TRBV5-4	TRBD1	TRBJ1-4	ASSLGPQGGDEKLF
TRBV9	.	TRBJ1-4	ASSVGSQEHEKLF
TRBV28	.	TRBJ1-2	ASRTGLNYGYT
TRBV2	.	TRBJ1-4	ASSELEEEKLF
TRBV28	TRBD1	TRBJ1-5	ASSPTGWINQPQH